Following are 26 T cell receptor beta chains from one sample sequenced in a study of T cells in Graves' hyperthyroidism and ophthalmopathy. Amplification of TCR beta CDR3 regions was performed using RNA transcripts as template. TCR CDR3 regions were first amplified by RT-PCR with HTBI primers. Via MiXCR, TCRdb re-called the multiplex PCR reads, giving one row per CDR3 protein. The data contain around 400,000 distinct CDR3 sequences, approximately 13% of them singletons. The sample taken for sequencing was blood. These receptors came from a woman between 18 and 29 years old with Graves' hyperthyroidism.

This clonotype showed up just a few times. The chain links TRBV7-9 to TRBJ2-3; D possibly matches TRBD1 or TRBD2 (6 bases each). Germline V gene sequence: CDR1 SEHNR, CDR2 FQNEAQ (reference sequence). The V end was cut by 11 bases, the J end by 2 bases, with 14 bases between. The CDR3 sequence is 13 residues long. The CDR3 DNA follows: TGTGCCCTTGTGGGGGGCCACACAGATACGCAGTATTTT. Translated, it gives CALVGGHTDTQYF.

This clonotype was recorded many times. This chain links TRBV4-2 with TRBJ1-1, with 8 bases identical to TRBD1. Germline values: CDR1 LGHNA, CDR2 YNFKEQ. Trimming at V came to 4 bases and at J to 5 bases, leaving 9 bases not matched to a gene. The CDR3 runs to 15 residues. The CDR3 nucleotides read TGTGCCAGCAGCCCGGGCGTCAGGGGGCGGACTGAAGCTTTCTTT. The encoded protein is CASSPGVRGRTEAFF.

This clonotype was seen at least ten times. This sequence joins TRBV29-1 and TRBJ2-2; weak D call: TRBD2 (7 bases). The ends were cut back, 6 bases at V and 3 bases at J, with 14 bases in the middle. This CDR3 is built from 14 residues. Germline V CDR1 and CDR2: SQVTM, ANQGSEA. CDR3 region: CSVRGGGDTGELFF. CDR3 nucleotide sequence: TGCAGCGTCCGAGGGGGGGGAGACACCGGGGAGCTGTTTTTT.

This sequence joins TRBV6-5 and TRBJ2-3; D perhaps matches TRBD2 (6 bases). V lost 0 bases and J lost 5, with 21 bases in between. In germline, CDR1 is MNHEY, CDR2 SVGAGI. The length of the CDR3 is 18 residues. Here the CDR3 reads CASSYSRVGGAWGDTQYF. In DNA form, the CDR3 reads TGTGCCAGCAGTTACTCGAGGGTTGGCGGGGCTTGGGGAGATACGCAGTATTTT.

This clonotype was counted a few times. The chain carries TRBV7-6 and TRBJ2-3, with TRBD1 matching 11 bases. The V gene's germline CDR1 is SGHVS and CDR2 FNYEAQ. The CDR3 runs to 15 residues. V lost 3 bases, J lost 5 bases, and 4 bases stayed unmatched. The CDR3 bases are TGTGCCAGCAGCTTGGACAGGGGGCGGGGAGATACGCAGTATTTT. It yields the protein CASSLDRGRGDTQYF. Using reference TRBV7-6 and TRBJ2-3 for the parts outside the CDR3, the full variable domain is GAGVSQSPRYKVTKRGQDVALRCDPISGHVSLYWYRQALGQGPEFLTYFNYEAQQDKSGLPNDRFSAERPEGSISTLTIQRTEQRDSAMYRCASSLDRGRGDTQYFGPGTRLTVL.

This clonotype was picked up many times. J is TRBJ1-6 and V is TRBV6-1, with TRBD1 matching 8 bases. The CDR3 has 15 amino acids. Germline values: CDR1 MNHNS, CDR2 SASEGT. V trimming: 4 bases; J trimming: 5 bases; junction bases outside the gene matches: 4. CDR3 nucleotide sequence: TGTGCCAGCAGTGGACAGGGGAATCATAATTCACCCCTCCACTTT. This gives the protein CASSGQGNHNSPLHF.

This clonotype has at least ten counts. The chain employs TRBV6-1 and TRBJ2-7, with a weak D call TRBD1 (5 bases). Trimming pared 4 bases from V and 2 bases from J, leaving 15 bases between. Germline V gene data show CDR1 as MNHNS and CDR2 as SASEGT. This CDR3 spans 15 amino acids. This CDR3 reads CASSVSLSQAYEQYF. For the CDR3, the DNA is TGTGCCAGCAGTGTGAGTCTGTCACAGGCCTACGAGCAGTACTTC.

The CDR3, as DNA: TGTGCCAGCAGTTTCCAAACAGGGTATGAGCAGTTCTTC. It codes for CASSFQTGYEQFF. The rearrangement joins TRBV27 to TRBJ2-1, with D perhaps matching TRBD1 (6 bases). V was pared by 3 bases and J by 8 bases, with 11 bases between. From germline, CDR1 is MNHEY and CDR2 SMNVEV (reference sequence). This CDR3 spans 13 amino acids.

This clonotype was observed many times. The chain employs TRBV7-8 and TRBJ2-1; TRBD1 matches 8 bases. CDR1 and CDR2 (germline): SGHVS, FQNEAQ. Trimming removed 5 bases from V and 9 bases from J; junction bases left unmatched: 9. The CDR3 runs to 14 residues. CDR3 sequence reads: CASSIRDRYSEQFF. The CDR3, as DNA: TGTGCCAGCAGCATCCGGGACAGGTATAGTGAGCAGTTCTTC.

This clonotype was seen a handful of times. The gene calls are TRBV27 and TRBJ2-7, with no clear D. The germline V and J ends were trimmed by 0 bases and 6 bases, with 9 bases remaining between them. Germline lookup yields CDR1 MNHEY and CDR2 SMNVEV (reference sequence). This CDR3 has 13 amino acids. The CDR3 spells CASSLSSSLEQYF. CDR3 sequence (DNA): TGTGCCAGCAGTTTATCTTCCTCCCTCGAGCAGTACTTC.

The chain employs TRBV11-2 and TRBJ2-7; TRBD2 matches 9 bases. The V gene's germline CDR1 is SGHAT and CDR2 FQNNGV. The CDR3 extends over 15 amino acids. With 3 bases clipped from V and 3 bases from J, the junction kept 6 bases outside the gene matches. The CDR3 DNA reads TGTGCCAGCAGCTTCTTGGGGACTAGCCGCTACGAGCAGTACTTC. Translating it yields CASSFLGTSRYEQYF. The full variable domain, with the rest looked up from reference TRBV11-2 and TRBJ2-7, is EAGVAQSPRYKIIEKRQSVAFWCNPISGHATLYWYQQILGQGPKLLIQFQNNGVVDDSQLPKDRFSAERLKGVDSTLKIQPAKLEDSAVYLCASSFLGTSRYEQYFGPGTRLTVT.

V gene TRBV10-3 combines with J gene TRBJ2-2, with TRBD2 matching 13 bases. This CDR3 comprises 17 residues. Germline assignment: CDR1 ENHRY and CDR2 SYGVKD. V shed 3 bases, J shed 8 bases, and the junction held 9 bases outside the gene matches. CDR3 loop: CAISDFTSGRAAGELFF. CDR3 DNA sequence: TGTGCCATCAGTGACTTTACTAGCGGGAGGGCCGCGGGGGAGCTGTTTTTT.

As to this clonotype: At one end the junction does not follow the germline gene, possibly because of a read error. The V call is TRBV7-9, the J call TRBJ2-1; TRBD2 aligns across 11 bases. CDR1 SEHNR and CDR2 FQNEAQ come from the germline V gene (reference sequence). The CDR3 is made up of 18 amino acids. CDR3 sequence: CASSAGLAEPLSHNEQFF. DNA of the CDR3: TGTGCCAGCAGCGCGGGACTAGCGGAGCCTCTCTCCCACAATGAGCAGTTCTTC.

This clonotype was recorded at least ten times. The gene calls are TRBV28 and TRBJ2-5; 12 nucleotides align to TRBD2. Germline V gene sequence: CDR1 MDHEN, CDR2 SYDVKM. The CDR3 contains 15 residues. Trimming took 3 bases from V and 5 from J; bases not matched to a gene: 4. CDR3 bases: TGTGCCAGCAGTTTGACTAGCGGGGGCTGGGAGACCCAGTACTTC. Its protein is CASSLTSGGWETQYF.

This clonotype was seen at least ten times. The chain links TRBV2 to TRBJ2-2; D call uncertain. CDR3 length equals 15 residues. With 6 bases removed from V and 1 base from J, the gap between germline ends came to 12 bases. Germline-derived CDR1 and CDR2 are SNHLY and FYNNEI. As DNA, the CDR3 is TGTGCCAGCAGGACCTCCCTGGGGAACACCGGGGAGCTGTTTTTT. It encodes CASRTSLGNTGELFF.

This clonotype appeared many times. The V gene is TRBV5-8, the J gene TRBJ2-3, with 7 bases matching TRBD1. Germline lookup yields CDR1 SGHTS and CDR2 YDEGEE. With V trimmed by 4 bases and J by 2 bases, 10 bases remained unmatched. The CDR3 is 16 amino acids. CDR3 region: CASSRGDSELTDTQYF. The CDR3 DNA follows: TGTGCCAGCAGCCGTGGGGACAGTGAACTCACAGATACGCAGTATTTT.

This clonotype came up many times. The chain is built from TRBV16 and TRBJ2-3; no clear D gene. CDR3 length: 15 residues. Germline V gene data show CDR1 as KGHSY and CDR2 as FQNENV. V lost 0 bases and J 4 bases, leaving 11 bases between the germline ends. CDR3 sequence: CASSQSLAEADTQYF. The CDR3 DNA follows: TGTGCCAGCAGCCAATCATTAGCTGAAGCAGATACGCAGTATTTT. Supplemented by reference TRBV16 and TRBJ2-3, the full variable domain reads GEEVAQTPKHLVRGEGQKAKLYCAPIKGHSYVFWYQQVLKNEFKFLISFQNENVFDETGMPKERFSAKCLPNSPCSLEIQATKLEDSAVYFCASSQSLAEADTQYFGPGTRLTVL.

This rearrangement joins TRBV7-3 to TRBJ2-5, with TRBD2 matching 9 bases. CDR3 size: 13 residues. Germline assignment: CDR1 SGHTA and CDR2 FQGTGA. The J segment lost 6 bases and the V segment lost 5 bases, leaving 4 bases of the junction unmatched. CDR3 in amino acids: CASSRTSDQTQYF. Here the CDR3 DNA reads TGTGCCAGCAGCCGGACTAGCGACCAGACCCAGTACTTC. Together with reference TRBV7-3 and TRBJ2-5, the CDR3 gives the full variable domain: GAGVSQTPSNKVTEKGKYVELRCDPISGHTALYWYRQSLGQGPEFLIYFQGTGAADDSGLPNDRFFAVRPEGSVSTLKIQRTERGDSAVYLCASSRTSDQTQYFGPGTRLLVL.

This clonotype was seen at least ten times. The J gene is TRBJ2-7, the V gene TRBV27; 8 nucleotides line up with TRBD2. This CDR3 has 18 amino acids. Germline loops: CDR1 MNHEY, CDR2 SMNVEV (reference sequence). Trimming took 4 bases from V and 4 from J; bases not matched to a gene: 18. The CDR3, as DNA: TGTGCCAGCAGTTCCATGACTTTGTCGGGGGGGGCACCTTACGAGCAGTACTTC. Protein product: CASSSMTLSGGAPYEQYF.

In its sample, this clonotype was seen many times. This chain uses TRBV10-3 with TRBJ2-1; 14 nucleotides match TRBD2. The CDR3 is 19 residues long. Trimming cost V 0 bases and J 4 bases; bases outside gene matches: 8. The germline V gene encodes CDR1 ENHRY and CDR2 SYGVKD. CDR3 bases: TGTGCCATCAGTGAGTCAGCCGCCGGGACTAGCGGGAGTTACAATGAGCAGTTCTTC. It codes for CAISESAAGTSGSYNEQFF.

This clonotype was found a few times. The chain uses TRBV5-1 and TRBJ2-3; perhaps TRBD1 as D (6 bases). V lost 1 base, J lost 0 bases, and 12 bases lay in between. Germline CDR1 reads SGHRS; CDR2 reads YFSETQ. The CDR3 is 16 amino acids. This chain's CDR3 is CASSLTGRTSTDTQYF. The CDR3 coding sequence is TGCGCCAGCAGCTTGACAGGGAGAACTAGCACAGATACGCAGTATTTT.

The chain combines TRBV6-1 with TRBJ1-4; TRBD1 agrees at 7 bases. From germline, CDR1 is MNHNS and CDR2 SASEGT. The CDR3 runs to 14 residues. V trimming: 9 bases; J trimming: 8 bases; junction bases outside the gene matches: 12. The CDR3 protein is CARTRGQPSEKLFF. The CDR3 region has the DNA TGTGCCAGAACCCGGGGACAGCCCTCGGAAAAACTGTTTTTT.

V and J are TRBV7-9 and TRBJ2-5, with TRBD2 matching over 7 bases. CDR3 length: 16 residues. Per germline, CDR1 SEHNR and CDR2 FQNEAQ (reference sequence). J lost 1 base, V lost 5 bases, and 10 bases had no gene match. The CDR3 protein is CASSTRRRETQETQYF. In nucleotides, the CDR3 is TGTGCCAGCAGCACAAGACGGCGGGAGACCCAAGAGACCCAGTACTTC.

The rearrangement joins TRBV24-1 to TRBJ2-2, with no clear D. Germline assignment: CDR1 KGHDR and CDR2 SFDVKD. V was shortened by 5 bases and J by 5 bases, with 2 bases between the two germline ends. The CDR3 spans 11 residues. The DNA of the CDR3 is TGTGCCACCAGTGGGACCGGGGAGCTGTTTTTT. Its translation: CATSGTGELFF.

This clonotype was seen ten or more times. This chain links TRBV3-1 with TRBJ1-5, with D uncertain. The CDR3 spans 13 residues. Between the trimmed V and J ends, which lost 2 bases and 5 bases, there was a span of 7 bases. Looked up from germline, CDR1 is LGHDT and CDR2 is YNNKEL (reference sequence). The chain's CDR3 is CASSQRIDQPQHF. In DNA, the CDR3 is TGTGCCAGCAGCCAAAGGATCGATCAGCCCCAGCATTTT.

This clonotype was observed many times. This chain joins TRBV15 and TRBJ1-3, with a possible D match to TRBD1 (5 bases). In germline, CDR1 is LNHNV, CDR2 YYDKDF (reference sequence). Trimming took off 0 bases at V and 5 bases at J, with 8 bases between the two ends. The length of the CDR3 is 14 residues. In DNA form, the CDR3 reads TGTGCCACCAGCAGAGAGGCAGGGAGAAACACCATATATTTT. Protein product: CATSREAGRNTIYF.